This paragraph covers one T cell receptor beta chain sequence. Its target is unknown. The germline V gene encodes CDR1 MNHNY and CDR2 SVGAGI (reference sequence). The CDR3 consists of 15 residues. Trimming removed 4 bases at V and 0 bases at J, with 11 bases between. Some clones are missing from TCRdb's copy, which holds only in-frame ones; the method was immunoSEQ multiplex PCR. The sample lists millions of clones; about 95% were seen once. This sample is drawn from a study of shared clonotypes between healthy human individuals. Study information: Researchers assigned three CD4 naive, three CD4 memory, two CD8 naive and one CD8 memory plate to each donor.

Findings and caveats of the study: Against clonotypes common to all four donors, non-shared ones had lower generation probabilities. Larger richness was generally estimated for naive than memory subsets.

Naive CD8 cells, CD45RO-negative and positively selected for CCR7, excluded terminally differentiated effector memory CD45RA+ cells. V usage is TRBV6-6 and J usage is TRBJ2-3; the D is unclear. The specimen sequenced was naive CD8+ T cells sorted from blood. The clonotype comes from a man aged 18 to 35 in good health. The CDR3 nucleotides are TGTGCCAGCAGTTTTAGGTGGGGTAGCACAGATACGCAGTATTTT. Translated, it gives CASSFRWGSTDTQYF.